Shown below are 21 T cell receptor beta chains from a single sample sequenced in a study of monozygotic twins with inflammatory bowel disease. TCRdb reprocessed the 5' RACE reads and keeps a single row for each CDR3 protein, giving no DNA. The sample includes 330,000 or so distinct CDR3 sequences. Sample: blood. These receptor sequences come from a human donor with ulcerative colitis or Crohn's disease, or a healthy co-twin of an affected twin (not recorded which).

The rearrangement links TRBV29-1 to TRBJ2-5; the TCRdb call, TRBD1, lacks DNA for checking. The germline CDR1 and CDR2 sequences are SQVTM and ANQGSEA. This CDR3 is built from 12 residues. The CDR3 is CSAQQGKESQYF. Using reference TRBV29-1 and TRBJ2-5 for the parts outside the CDR3, the full variable domain is SAVISQKPSRDICQRGTSLTIQCQVDSQVTMMFWYRQQPGQSLTLIATANQGSEATYESGFVIDKFPISRPNLTFSTLTVSNMSPEDSSIYLCSAQQGKESQYFGPGTRLLVL.

This chain joins TRBV20-1 and TRBJ1-2; TCRdb gives TRBD1 as the D gene, but with no DNA this cannot be confirmed. Germline V CDR1 and CDR2: DFQATT, SNEGSKA (reference sequence). This CDR3 comprises 15 residues. The chain's CDR3 is CSARRSSGTASGYTF.

The genes are TRBV10-2 and TRBJ1-3; TCRdb's assignment of TRBD1 cannot be checked, as there is no DNA. Germline values: CDR1 WSHSY, CDR2 SAAADI. The length of the CDR3 is 16 residues. The CDR3 spells CASTTGVSLSGNTIYF.

The rearrangement joins TRBV28 to TRBJ2-7. The CDR3 has 15 residues. Germline values: CDR1 MDHEN, CDR2 SYDVKM. This chain's CDR3 is CASSFLGSTAYEQYF.

The chain combines TRBV29-1 with TRBJ2-1; TCRdb proposes TRBD2, but this gene call is untestable without DNA. CDR3 length equals 13 residues. CDR1 SQVTM and CDR2 ANQGSEA come from the germline V gene. Here the CDR3 reads CSGTSGSYNEQFF.

The gene calls are TRBV20-1 and TRBJ1-6; the TRBD1 assignment by TCRdb is unverifiable without DNA. The CDR3 loop spans 11 amino acids. Germline V gives CDR1 DFQATT, CDR2 SNEGSKA (reference sequence). The CDR3 loop reads CSPSRDSFLHF.

The rearrangement joins TRBV11-2 to TRBJ2-2. This CDR3 contains 14 residues. Germline V CDR1 and CDR2: SGHAT, FQNNGV. The CDR3 sequence: CASSSLRFYGELFF. The complete variable domain, with remaining parts taken from reference TRBV11-2 and TRBJ2-2, reads EAGVAQSPRYKIIEKRQSVAFWCNPISGHATLYWYQQILGQGPKLLIQFQNNGVVDDSQLPKDRFSAERLKGVDSTLKIQPAKLEDSAVYLCASSSLRFYGELFFGEGSRLTVL.

V is TRBV5-1 and J is TRBJ2-7. The CDR3 runs to 15 residues. Germline V gene sequence: CDR1 SGHRS, CDR2 YFSETQ. This CDR3 is CASSPEVGKLYEQYF.

J is TRBJ2-4 and V is TRBV28. This CDR3 has 13 amino acids. Germline loops: CDR1 MDHEN, CDR2 SYDVKM. This CDR3 reads CASSWGRENIQYF.

The J gene is TRBJ2-1, the V gene TRBV9; with no DNA, the TCRdb D assignment of TRBD2 cannot be verified. Germline CDR1 SGDLS, CDR2 YYNGEE. CDR3 length: 16 amino acids. CDR3 sequence: CASSVTSGGAYNEQFF.

The chain employs TRBV15 and TRBJ1-6; TCRdb selects TRBD1, and the lack of DNA leaves this call unchecked. CDR3 size: 16 residues. Germline V gives CDR1 LNHNV, CDR2 YYDKDF (reference sequence). CDR3 sequence reads: CATSRALGANNSPLHF.

The rearrangement links TRBV6-1 to TRBJ2-2; TCRdb's assignment of TRBD2 cannot be checked, as there is no DNA. Per the germline V gene, CDR1 is MNHNS and CDR2 is SASEGT. CDR3 size: 15 residues. The CDR3 reads CASRGTTLNTGELFF.

V and J are TRBV19 and TRBJ2-6. Per the germline V gene, CDR1 is LNHDA and CDR2 is SQIVND (reference sequence). The CDR3 runs 19 residues. CDR3 in amino acids: CASSIRQEGLNSGANVLTF.

The chain has TRBV5-5 and TRBJ2-4. This CDR3 spans 15 amino acids. In germline, CDR1 is SGHKS, CDR2 YYEKEE (reference sequence). The CDR3 region is CASSPQWLTVNIQYF.

The chain joins TRBV20-1 to TRBJ1-2; the TCRdb call, TRBD1, lacks DNA for checking. Germline V lookup: CDR1 DFQATT, CDR2 SNEGSKA (reference sequence). The CDR3 contains 15 residues. CDR3 loop: CSARDGKQGASGYTF.

V and J are TRBV19 and TRBJ2-1; TCRdb's D gene call, TRBD2, goes unchecked for lack of DNA. The CDR3 has 15 amino acids. Per the germline V gene, CDR1 is LNHDA and CDR2 is SQIVND (reference sequence). The CDR3 sequence: CASSTSGGPSNEQFF. Full variable domain (rest looked up from reference TRBV19 and TRBJ2-1): DGGITQSPKYLFRKEGQNVTLSCEQNLNHDAMYWYRQDPGQGLRLIYYSQIVNDFQKGDIAEGYSVSREKKESFPLTVTSAQKNPTAFYLCASSTSGGPSNEQFFGPGTRLTVL.

The chain couples TRBV27 to TRBJ2-7. CDR3 length equals 15 residues. The V gene's germline CDR1 is MNHEY and CDR2 SMNVEV (reference sequence). The CDR3 is CASSLAGGISYEQYF.

The V and J genes are TRBV28 and TRBJ1-1; the TCRdb call, TRBD1, lacks DNA for checking. Germline V gives CDR1 MDHEN, CDR2 SYDVKM. The CDR3 runs 14 residues. CDR3 loop: CASRLLTGGTEAFF.

V and J are TRBV5-4 and TRBJ1-1; the TCRdb D gene call, TRBD1, has no DNA to confirm it. CDR3 length: 11 amino acids. Germline lookup yields CDR1 SGHNT and CDR2 YYREEE (reference sequence). The CDR3 spells CASSQGARAFF.

This rearrangement joins TRBV5-1 to TRBJ2-1; the TRBD1 assignment by TCRdb is unverifiable without DNA. Germline-derived CDR1 and CDR2 are SGHRS and YFSETQ. The CDR3 extends over 13 amino acids. The chain's CDR3 is CASSWGADNEQFF.

The chain is built from TRBV20-1 and TRBJ2-5; TCRdb proposes TRBD2, but this gene call is untestable without DNA. Germline-derived CDR1 and CDR2 are DFQATT and SNEGSKA (reference sequence). The CDR3 totals 17 residues. The CDR3 here is CSARGTSGVLNQETQYF.